Following are 12 T cell receptor beta chains from one sample sequenced in a study of human T cells and chemical hapten exposure. Unique molecular identifiers were affixed to discrete cDNA molecules within the library. TCRdb used MiXCR to reprocess the reads, holding one entry per CDR3 protein. The data contain about 120,000 distinct CDR3 sequences, about 8.9% of them singletons. It was from unfractionated whole blood that total RNA was extracted. The material sequenced was whole blood. These receptors originate from a human donor in good health. Some clones in this sample may be carry-over from other donors' samples.

The rearrangement uses TRBV2 and TRBJ2-2, with TRBD2 matching over 11 bases. The CDR3 is 14 amino acids. Germline lookup yields CDR1 SNHLY and CDR2 FYNNEI. The V and J ends lost 10 bases and 4 bases, in that order; junction bases with no gene match: 5. The CDR3 is CAKDSGRGTGELFF. The DNA for the CDR3 is TGTGCCAAGGATAGCGGGAGGGGCACCGGGGAGCTGTTTTTT.

V usage is TRBV15 and J usage is TRBJ1-6; 9 bases are shared with TRBD1. The CDR3 runs 17 residues. Germline CDR1 is LNHNV and CDR2 is YYDKDF (reference sequence). J was trimmed by 4 bases and V by 2 bases; bases with no gene match: 6. This CDR3 is CATSRSGTGTYNSPLHF. The DNA of the CDR3 is TGTGCCACCAGCAGATCCGGGACAGGGACTTATAATTCACCCCTCCACTTT.

The V call is TRBV12-5, the J call TRBJ1-5; D perhaps matches TRBD1 (6 bases). Germline V gives CDR1 LGHNT, CDR2 FRNRAP. The CDR3 loop spans 16 amino acids. Trimming took 2 bases from V and 5 from J, leaving 16 bases between them. CDR3 region: CASGLYHDRRDQPQHF. The DNA for the CDR3 is TGTGCTAGTGGTTTGTATCATGACAGGCGAGATCAGCCCCAGCATTTT.

V gene TRBV11-3 combines with J gene TRBJ2-1, with D perhaps TRBD1 (7 bases). The CDR3 loop spans 18 amino acids. CDR1 SGHNT and CDR2 YENEEA come from the germline V gene. Trimming took off 4 bases at V and 2 bases at J, with 21 bases between the two ends. The CDR3 bases are TGTGCCAGCAGCTCCAATAGGGGGCCGGCGGGGCCCTACAATGAGCAGTTCTTC. Protein sequence: CASSSNRGPAGPYNEQFF.

In its sample, this clonotype was seen a few times. In DNA, the CDR3 is TGTGCCAGCAGTGACTCGAAGCCCCAACGGCGCACAGATACGCAGTATTTT. Residues: CASSDSKPQRRTDTQYF. This chain links TRBV6-4 with TRBJ2-3, with D uncertain. Germline V gene data show CDR1 as MRHNA and CDR2 as SNTAGT. V was shortened by 0 bases and J by 1 base, with 14 bases between the two germline ends. This CDR3 region has 17 residues.

This clonotype has ten or more counts. This chain connects TRBV2 to TRBJ1-5; the D gene is possibly TRBD1 (6 bases). V was trimmed by 5 bases and J by 4 bases, leaving 12 bases between them. This CDR3 is 14 amino acids long. CDR1 SNHLY and CDR2 FYNNEI come from the germline V gene. In DNA, the CDR3 is TGTGCCAGCAGTCCTAGGGGGGGTAATCAGCCCCAGCATTTT. This translates into CASSPRGGNQPQHF.

This clonotype was observed many times. The rearrangement links TRBV12-3 or TRBV12-4 to TRBJ2-2; TRBD2 might be the D (5 bases). V lost 6 bases and J lost 8, with 16 bases in between. The CDR3 loop spans 14 amino acids. The CDR3 spells CASSRPTTFGELFF. As DNA, the CDR3 is TGTGCCAGCAGCCGCCCGACTACCTTTGGGGAGCTGTTTTTT.

J is TRBJ2-5 and V is TRBV4-1; D gene ambiguous. The V and J ends lost 4 bases and 4 bases respectively, with 13 bases between them. Germline V CDR1 and CDR2: MGHRA, YSYEKL. The CDR3 is 14 residues long. CDR3 protein: CASSLGRWGETQYF. Written as DNA, the CDR3 is TGCGCCAGCAGCCTAGGACGGTGGGGAGAGACCCAGTACTTC.

This clonotype was counted many times. The gene calls are TRBV27 and TRBJ1-1; D remains ambiguous. This CDR3 has 14 amino acids. With 3 bases removed from V and 0 bases from J, the gap between germline ends came to 8 bases. Looked up from germline, CDR1 is MNHEY and CDR2 is SMNVEV (reference sequence). The CDR3: CASSFDRLNTEAFF. The CDR3 nucleotides are TGTGCCAGCAGTTTTGACCGGCTGAACACTGAAGCTTTCTTT.

The V gene is TRBV15, the J gene TRBJ2-2, with D maybe TRBD1 (6 bases). V shed 1 base and J shed 4 bases, with 10 bases lying between them. CDR1 LNHNV and CDR2 YYDKDF come from the germline V gene (reference sequence). The CDR3 length is 15 residues. CDR3 in DNA: TGTGCCACCAGCAGAGGGGACACCCTCACCGGGGAGCTGTTTTTT. It yields the protein CATSRGDTLTGELFF.

The chain employs TRBV7-9 and TRBJ2-1; 13 bases agree with TRBD2. This CDR3 is 16 amino acids long. V lost 4 bases and J lost 5; bases outside the gene matches: 5. Per germline, CDR1 SEHNR and CDR2 FQNEAQ (reference sequence). This CDR3 reads CASSSPGTSGDNEQFF. CDR3 DNA sequence: TGTGCCAGCAGCTCGCCCGGGACTAGCGGGGACAATGAGCAGTTCTTC.

This clonotype was observed many times. The gene calls are TRBV27 and TRBJ1-6; the D is unclear. This CDR3 has 12 amino acids. CDR1 and CDR2 from the germline V gene are MNHEY and SMNVEV (reference sequence). Trimming shortened V by 6 bases and J by 8 bases, and 8 bases separated the two germline ends. Here the CDR3 DNA reads TGTGCCAGCAGCTTCATCGATTCACCCCTCCACTTT. Translated: CASSFIDSPLHF.